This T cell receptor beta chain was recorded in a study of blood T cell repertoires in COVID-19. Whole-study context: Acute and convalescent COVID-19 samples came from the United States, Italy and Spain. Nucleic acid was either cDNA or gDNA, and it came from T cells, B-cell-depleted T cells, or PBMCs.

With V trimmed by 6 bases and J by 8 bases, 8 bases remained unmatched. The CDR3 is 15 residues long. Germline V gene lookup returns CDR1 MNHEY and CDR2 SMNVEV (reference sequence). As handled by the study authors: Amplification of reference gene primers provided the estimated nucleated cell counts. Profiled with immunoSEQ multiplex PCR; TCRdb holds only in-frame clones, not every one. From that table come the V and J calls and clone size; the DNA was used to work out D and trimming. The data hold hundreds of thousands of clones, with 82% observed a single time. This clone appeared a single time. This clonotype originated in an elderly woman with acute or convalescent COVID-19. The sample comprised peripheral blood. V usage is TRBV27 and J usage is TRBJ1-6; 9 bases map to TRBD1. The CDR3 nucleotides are TGTGCCAGCAGGAAACTCGACAGGGGGGATTCACCCCTCCACTTT. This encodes CASRKLDRGDSPLHF.